Presented here are 12 T cell receptor beta chains from one specimen sequenced in a study of cytomegalovirus exposure and HLA in healthy donors listed by TCRdb under 2017. The library was built by means of the immunoSEQ multiplex PCR assay. The multiplex PCR relied on a mix of 60 forward primers for TCR Vbeta segments and 13 reverse primers for TCR Jbeta segments. Drawn from immuneACCESS, this table holds only the in-frame rearrangements with V and J called that TCRdb kept. Clones are partly lost; checked studies trace under half to an unresolved V gene and leave the rest unexplained. The sample yields about 120,000 clones; 80% were counted once. The ten largest clones add up to more than 7% of the sample. Sequencing used PBMCs. The receptors shown here come from a female donor in good health and CMV-seropositive.

This sequence joins TRBV30 and TRBJ1-1; TRBD1 matches 9 bases. With 3 bases clipped from V and 9 bases from J, the junction kept 2 bases outside the gene matches. The CDR3 length is 11 residues. From germline, CDR1 is GTSNPN and CDR2 SVGIG (reference sequence). The CDR3 coding sequence is TGTGCCTGGAGGGGGACAGGGCAAGCTTTCTTT. It yields the protein CAWRGTGQAFF.

The rearrangement uses TRBV6-5 and TRBJ1-2, with unresolved D. With 6 bases removed from V and 2 bases from J, the gap between germline ends came to 10 bases. Germline V lookup: CDR1 MNHEY, CDR2 SVGAGI. The CDR3 runs 13 residues. CDR3 protein: CASRITGNYGYTF. The CDR3 DNA reads as TGTGCCAGCAGGATTACGGGGAACTATGGCTACACCTTC.

Concerning this clone: The sample contains more than one DNA sequence encoding this CDR3. The V call is TRBV5-1, the J call TRBJ1-1, with TRBD1 identical over 11 bases. The V segment lost 4 bases and the J segment 4 bases; nucleotides outside the gene matches: 3. The CDR3 covers 14 residues. CDR1 is SGHRS, CDR2 YFSETQ, per germline. The DNA for the CDR3 is TGCGCCAGCAGCCCCGGGACAGGGGGCACTGAAGCTTTCTTT. Its protein is CASSPGTGGTEAFF.

V usage is TRBV19 and J usage is TRBJ2-3; the match to TRBD2 covers 10 bases. J was trimmed by 4 bases and V by 4 bases; bases with no gene match: 5. The CDR3 length is 15 residues. Germline assignment: CDR1 LNHDA and CDR2 SQIVND (reference sequence). The CDR3 region is CASSRLAGVPDTQYF. The CDR3 bases are TGTGCCAGTAGTAGGCTAGCGGGGGTTCCAGATACGCAGTATTTT.

The chain employs TRBV4-2 and TRBJ1-6; TRBD1 might be the D (5 bases). V lost 0 bases, J lost 10 bases, and 16 bases lay in between. This CDR3 has 16 residues. The germline V gene encodes CDR1 LGHNA and CDR2 YNFKEQ. CDR3 DNA: TGTGCCAGCAGCCAAGATTATTTGGGACTAAAATCACCCCTCCACTTT. As protein: CASSQDYLGLKSPLHF.

The chain employs TRBV29-1 and TRBJ2-7; tentative D call: TRBD1 (6 bases). This CDR3 has 13 amino acids. V was pared by 4 bases and J by 3 bases, with 13 bases between. Per germline, CDR1 SQVTM and CDR2 ANQGSEA. The CDR3 protein is CSVVPGRGYEQYF. CDR3 bases: TGCAGCGTTGTACCGGGCAGGGGCTACGAGCAGTACTTC.

CDR3 sequence reads: CASSPQGPSSGNTIYF. The CDR3 DNA follows: TGCGCCAGTAGCCCACAGGGGCCAAGCTCTGGAAACACCATATATTTT. This chain uses TRBV5-1 with TRBJ1-3; TRBD1 matches 7 bases. Germline CDR1 SGHRS, CDR2 YFSETQ. The ends lost 8 bases at V and 0 bases at J; junction bases unmatched: 11. This CDR3 is built from 16 residues.

The chain is built from TRBV6-5 and TRBJ1-6, with D perhaps TRBD1 (6 bases). The CDR3 runs to 16 residues. V lost 2 bases and J 14 bases, leaving 22 bases between the germline ends. Germline CDR1 reads MNHEY; CDR2 reads SVGAGI. CDR3 nucleotide sequence: TGTGCCAGCAGTTACGTGTCTAGGGGGTACCTGTCCACCCTCCACTTT. Its translation: CASSYVSRGYLSTLHF.

The chain combines TRBV2 with TRBJ2-3; TRBD2 agrees at 10 bases. Germline values: CDR1 SNHLY, CDR2 FYNNEI. This CDR3 region has 16 residues. Trimming took 0 bases from V and 5 from J; bases not matched to a gene: 5. Written as DNA, the CDR3 is TGTGCCAGCAGTGAAGCTTGGACTAGCGGTTTAGATACGCAGTATTTT. Protein: CASSEAWTSGLDTQYF.

The chain combines TRBV6-1 with TRBJ1-6; D not certain. Germline V gene sequence: CDR1 MNHNS, CDR2 SASEGT. Trimming removed 2 bases from V and 7 bases from J, with 9 bases in between. This CDR3 contains 14 residues. The CDR3 sequence: CASSERQQNSPLHF. The CDR3 nucleotides are TGTGCCAGCAGTGAACGGCAACAGAATTCACCCCTCCACTTT.

This chain links TRBV19 with TRBJ2-2; 7 nucleotides align to TRBD1. V lost 6 bases to trimming and J lost 2 bases; unmatched junction nucleotides: 6. The V gene's germline CDR1 is LNHDA and CDR2 SQIVND (reference sequence). The CDR3 sequence is 15 residues long. The CDR3 DNA is TGTGCCAGTAGCCCTAGACAGGGAAACACCGGGGAGCTGTTTTTT. Amino acids: CASSPRQGNTGELFF.

This chain joins TRBV2 and TRBJ1-2; 12 bases are shared with TRBD1. V gave up 6 bases and J gave up 8 bases; unmatched junction bases: 1. Looked up from germline, CDR1 is SNHLY and CDR2 is FYNNEI. CDR3 length: 12 residues. The CDR3 DNA reads TGTGCCAGCAGCGGGACAGGGGGCGGCTACACCTTC. It encodes CASSGTGGGYTF. The variable domain in full, with the rest retrieved from reference TRBV2 and TRBJ1-2, is EPEVTQTPSHQVTQMGQEVILRCVPISNHLYFYWYRQILGQKVEFLVSFYNNEISEKSEIFDDQFSVERPDGSNFTLKIRSTKLEDSAMYFCASSGTGGGYTFGSGTRLTVV.